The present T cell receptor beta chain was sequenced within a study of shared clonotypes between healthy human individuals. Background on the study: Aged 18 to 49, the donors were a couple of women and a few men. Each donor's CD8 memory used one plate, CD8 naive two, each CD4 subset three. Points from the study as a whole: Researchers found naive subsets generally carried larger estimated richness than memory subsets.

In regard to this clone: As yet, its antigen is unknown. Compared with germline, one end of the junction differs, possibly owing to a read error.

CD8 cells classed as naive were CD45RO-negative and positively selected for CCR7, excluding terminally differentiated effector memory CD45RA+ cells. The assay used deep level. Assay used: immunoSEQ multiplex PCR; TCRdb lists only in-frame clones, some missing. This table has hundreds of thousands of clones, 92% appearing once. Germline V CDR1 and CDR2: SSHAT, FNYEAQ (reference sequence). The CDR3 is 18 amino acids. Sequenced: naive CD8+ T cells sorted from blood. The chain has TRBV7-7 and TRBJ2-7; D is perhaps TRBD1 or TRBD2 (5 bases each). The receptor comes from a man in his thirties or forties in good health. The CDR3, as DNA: TGTGCTAGCAGCTTAGCCCCTGACCGGGACGAATCCTCCTACGAGCAGTACTTC. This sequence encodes CASSLAPDRDESSYEQYF.